This T cell receptor (beta chain) emerged from a study of Tregs in tolerant kidney transplant recipients (dated by TCRdb to between 2019 and 2020). Study-wide context: Other Treg samples came from a roughly three-day mixed lymphocyte reaction with belatacept, some followed by an approximately 5-day donor restimulation, before sorting recipient CD4+CD25+CD127- cells. Antibodies distinguished recipient from donor cells when sorting primary belatacept mixed lymphocyte reaction cultures. TCRbeta repertoire sequencing was used in a few healthy controls to compare several ways of expanding Tregs specific for an allogeneic donor. TCRbeta sequencing was used in the study to identify donor-specific regulatory T cells before combined kidney and bone marrow transplantation, and the identified cells were then tracked after transplant.

Blood from healthy controls was obtained either as purchased buffy coats or from healthy volunteers. Healthy control blood was separated into PBMCs by Ficoll density gradient and cryopreserved, and patient PBMCs were collected both before and after transplant. For TCRbeta CDR3 sequencing, genomic DNA was extracted from sorted cells using the QIAGEN DNeasy Blood and Tissue Kit. High-throughput TCRbeta CDR3 sequencing, including PCR amplification with bias correction and internal controls, was performed commercially through immunoSEQ. On the authors' methods: Unique productive TCRbeta sequences were defined by CDR3 nucleotide sequence when primers matched and otherwise by CDR3 amino acid sequence together with Vbeta and Jbeta genes. Donor-reactive sequences were defined as at least 5-fold expanded in CFSE-low cells versus unstimulated cells, with frequency of at least 0.01% in CFSE-low cells. Repertoire divergence was quantified by Jensen-Shannon divergence using the top 100 TCRbeta sequences ranked by frequency. When a sample had multiple sequencing runs, each run was corrected for sorting error separately and the runs were then pooled. TCRdb holds this immuneACCESS table with in-frame rearrangements only. Some clones are missing; in checked studies, unresolved V genes explain under half, and the rest has no known cause. The DNA was the basis for D and trimming; V, J and clone size are from that table. For this sample there are some 15,000 clones; roughly 58% appear just once. Roughly 3.2% of the sample belongs to the ten largest clones.

As for this clone: What this receptor recognizes is not known. No base quality information exists; no much larger clone differs at one position.

What the research found in general, with its limitations: Expanding Tregs with activated donor B cells appeared to identify the most biologically relevant and donor-specific TCRbeta repertoire. Biological reproducibility was not directly addressed, though technical replication error appeared minimal. Because the study included only a small number of patients, the results must be confirmed in larger populations and under other immunosuppression protocols.

From the cysteine through the phenylalanine, the CDR3 covers 13 amino acids. Just the 39-base CDR3 DNA is kept, in frame starting at base 1. The V end loses 6 bases and the J end loses 1 base, and a stretch of 9 bases separates them. CDR1 is given as SGHTA and CDR2 as FQGNSA, both from the germline V gene. This clonotype originated in a human donor in good health. This chain is built from TRBV7-2 and TRBJ1-1, and TRBD1 may be the D gene, going by 6 matching bases. The sequenced material came from Tregs from blood cultured with allogeneic cells. The CDR3 reads CASRLDRNTEAFF. The DNA sequence is TGTGCCAGCAGACTGGACAGGAACACTGAAGCTTTCTTT.